This passage covers 14 T cell receptor beta chains from one sample sequenced in a study of Tregs in tolerant kidney transplant recipients. Using immunoSEQ multiplex PCR, the repertoire was profiled, and TCRdb retains in-frame clones only, with some absent. The table has over 50,000 clones, 80% to 90% seen once. Here the sequenced sample was Tregs from blood, taken before the transplant. Every receptor here comes from a human donor who received a combined kidney and bone marrow transplant.

V is TRBV25-1 and J is TRBJ1-5; 8 bases are a match to TRBD1. This CDR3 spans 16 amino acids. V shed 4 bases and J 3 bases; nucleotides not matched to a gene: 8. CDR1 MGHDK and CDR2 SYGVNS come from the germline V gene. The CDR3 here is CASSGNRGGSNQPQHF. The CDR3 DNA follows: TGTGCCAGCAGTGGAAACAGGGGGGGCTCCAATCAGCCCCAGCATTTT. Drawing the rest from reference TRBV25-1 and TRBJ1-5, the complete variable domain is EADIYQTPRYLVIGTGKKITLECSQTMGHDKMYWYQQDPGMELHLIHYSYGVNSTEKGDLSSESTVSRIRTEHFPLTLESARPSHTSQYLCASSGNRGGSNQPQHFGDGTRLSIL.

V gene TRBV19 combines with J gene TRBJ1-5; 7 bases map to TRBD1. The CDR3 consists of 17 residues. Germline lookup yields CDR1 LNHDA and CDR2 SQIVND (reference sequence). The V segment lost 4 bases and the J segment 2 bases; nucleotides outside the gene matches: 11. The CDR3 coding sequence is TGTGCCAGTAGTACCCACCGACAGGGTGATGGCAATCAGCCCCAGCATTTT. As protein: CASSTHRQGDGNQPQHF.

The rearrangement uses TRBV18 and TRBJ2-7, with D perhaps matching TRBD2 (6 bases). The germline CDR1 and CDR2 sequences are KGHSH and LQKENI. This CDR3 contains 15 residues. The ends were cut back, 0 bases at V and 7 bases at J, with 16 bases in the middle. The CDR3 DNA sequence: TGTGCCAGCTCACCACCACTAGGGACTCCCCTGGAGCAGTACTTC. Amino acids: CASSPPLGTPLEQYF.

The chain has TRBV7-8 and TRBJ2-4, with D possibly being TRBD1 (6 bases). The CDR3 loop spans 20 amino acids. Trimming took off 4 bases at V and 2 bases at J, with 27 bases between the two ends. The germline gives CDR1 SGHVS, CDR2 FQNEAQ. CDR3 amino acids: CASSYLTRPGQLSSKNIQYF. The CDR3 bases are TGTGCCAGCAGCTATCTCACACGCCCCGGACAGCTCTCTTCCAAAAACATTCAGTACTTC.

The genes are TRBV25-1 and TRBJ1-1; D uncertain. V lost 3 bases and J lost 1, with 3 bases in between. Germline CDR1 and CDR2: MGHDK and SYGVNS. The CDR3 spans 12 residues. CDR3 amino acids: CASSEANTEAFF. DNA for the CDR3: TGTGCCAGCAGTGAGGCGAACACTGAAGCTTTCTTT.

The CDR3 spells CASSLLAEPTDTQYF. CDR3 nucleotides: TGCGCCAGCAGCTTGCTAGCGGAACCCACAGATACGCAGTATTTT. The chain employs TRBV5-1 and TRBJ2-3, with 7 bases matching TRBD2. V lost 1 base, J lost 2 bases, and 4 bases stayed unmatched. The CDR3 is made up of 15 amino acids. CDR1 SGHRS and CDR2 YFSETQ come from the germline V gene. The variable domain in full, completed from reference TRBV5-1 and TRBJ2-3, reads KAGVTQTPRYLIKTRGQQVTLSCSPISGHRSVSWYQQTPGQGLQFLFEYFSETQRNKGNFPGRFSGRQFSNSRSEMNVSTLELGDSALYLCASSLLAEPTDTQYFGPGTRLTVL.

The chain uses TRBV5-1 and TRBJ2-3, with 8 bases that match TRBD2. Trimming cost V 1 base and J 5 bases; bases outside gene matches: 12. CDR1 and CDR2 from the germline V gene are SGHRS and YFSETQ. The CDR3 is made up of 17 amino acids. The CDR3 DNA is TGCGCCAGCAGCTTGTTCGGTAGCGGGGCCTCGGTAGATACGCAGTATTTT. It translates to CASSLFGSGASVDTQYF.

The rearrangement uses TRBV28 and TRBJ1-2; D is unresolved. This CDR3 has 11 amino acids. Trimming shortened V by 6 bases and J by 1 base, and 3 bases separated the two germline ends. Germline CDR1 reads MDHEN; CDR2 reads SYDVKM. CDR3 DNA: TGTGCCAGCAGGGTTAACTATGGCTACACCTTC. Its protein product is CASRVNYGYTF.

This clone has only a few counts. The V and J genes are TRBV29-1 and TRBJ2-5; D possibly corresponds to TRBD1 (6 bases). Deletions cut 4 bases from V and 3 bases from J, with 18 bases between. The CDR3 consists of 15 residues. CDR1 SQVTM and CDR2 ANQGSEA come from the germline V gene. The CDR3 loop is CSVVFMGARKETQYF. The CDR3 bases are TGCAGCGTTGTGTTCATGGGGGCCAGGAAAGAGACCCAGTACTTC.

The genes are TRBV18 and TRBJ1-3; D is unresolved. The CDR3 has 14 amino acids. Germline loops: CDR1 KGHSH, CDR2 LQKENI. Trimming left V 2 bases short and J 0 bases short, with 5 bases between. In nucleotides, the CDR3 is TGTGCCAGCTCACCATCAGTCTCTGGAAACACCATATATTTT. This translates into CASSPSVSGNTIYF.

The chain couples TRBV11-3 to TRBJ1-2; no reliable D call. This CDR3 contains 15 residues. Trimming took off 5 bases at V and 6 bases at J, with 19 bases between the two ends. Germline V gene lookup returns CDR1 SGHNT and CDR2 YENEEA. CDR3 in amino acids: CASSTSFYPGDGYTF. In nucleotides, the CDR3 is TGTGCCAGCAGCACCTCCTTTTATCCCGGGGATGGCTACACCTTC.

This sequence joins TRBV1 and TRBJ2-1; the table's D call, TRBD1, has no DNA check behind it. TRBV1 is marked as a pseudogene. The CDR3 length is 19 residues. This CDR3 is CTSSQDWGRYFSSYNEQFF. CDR3 bases: TGCACCAGCAGCCAAGATTGGGGGCGCTACTTCAGCTCCTACAATGAGCAGTTCTTC.

The chain uses TRBV19 and TRBJ2-2; no clear D. This CDR3 is built from 11 residues. V lost 6 bases, J lost 2 bases, and 1 base lay in between. Germline CDR1 and CDR2: LNHDA and SQIVND (reference sequence). For the CDR3, the DNA is TGTGCCAGTAGCAACACCGGGGAGCTGTTTTTT. Translation gives CASSNTGELFF. The full variable domain, its missing parts supplied by reference TRBV19 and TRBJ2-2, is DGGITQSPKYLFRKEGQNVTLSCEQNLNHDAMYWYRQDPGQGLRLIYYSQIVNDFQKGDIAEGYSVSREKKESFPLTVTSAQKNPTAFYLCASSNTGELFFGEGSRLTVL.

This chain links TRBV6-1 with TRBJ1-5, with D perhaps TRBD1 (6 bases). Trimming took off 7 bases at V and 4 bases at J, with 14 bases between the two ends. The germline V gene encodes CDR1 MNHNS and CDR2 SASEGT. The CDR3 is 14 amino acids. The DNA for the CDR3 is TGTGCCAGCACCCCCTGGCAGGGGAATCAGCCCCAGCATTTT. This encodes CASTPWQGNQPQHF.